These T cell receptor beta chains were read from a single sample in a study of identical twins. TCRdb re-derived calls from the 5' RACE reads in MiXCR, one entry per CDR3 protein. The data hold roughly 770,000 distinct CDR3 sequences, with about 18% observed a single time. This same sample was also part of a study on T cells expressing NK-cell markers.

The sequenced sample was PBMCs. The receptors shown here come from a woman between 18 and 30 years old in good health. The CDR3 runs from the conserved cysteine through the conserved F or W. Each record gives: CDR3 length, J gene, D gene, clone size, V gene, CDR3 protein, CDR3 DNA. D genes are given only for firm matches. Clone size appears in some rows only: once, few, many, or a class for an expanded clone.

len: 14; j_gene: TRBJ2-7; d_gene: .; abundance: .; v_gene: TRBV29-1; CDR3aa: CSVYVSDSTYEQYF; CDR3nt: TGCAGCGTTTATGTATCGGACTCAACCTACGAGCAGTACTTC
len: 13; j_gene: TRBJ2-7; d_gene: .; abundance: few; v_gene: TRBV7-9; CDR3aa: CASSLANYYEQYF; CDR3nt: TGTGCCAGCAGCTTAGCGAACTACTACGAGCAGTACTTC
len: 15; j_gene: TRBJ2-2; d_gene: .; abundance: .; v_gene: TRBV11-3; CDR3aa: CASSSQGSNTGELFF; CDR3nt: TGTGCCAGCAGCTCGCAGGGGTCGAACACCGGGGAGCTGTTTTTT
len: 14; j_gene: TRBJ2-5; d_gene: .; abundance: few; v_gene: TRBV11-2; CDR3aa: CASSLRGHGETQYF; CDR3nt: TGTGCCAGCAGCCTAAGAGGACACGGGGAGACCCAGTACTTC
len: 14; j_gene: TRBJ1-1; d_gene: .; abundance: few; v_gene: TRBV29-1; CDR3aa: CSASQRGSGTEAFF; CDR3nt: TGCAGCGCGTCTCAACGGGGGAGTGGCACTGAAGCTTTCTTT
len: 14; j_gene: TRBJ1-2; d_gene: .; abundance: .; v_gene: TRBV12-3/TRBV12-4; CDR3aa: CASSFSPGLNGYTF; CDR3nt: TGTGCCAGCAGCTTCTCTCCGGGTCTTAATGGCTACACCTTC
len: 14; j_gene: TRBJ1-3; d_gene: .; abundance: .; v_gene: TRBV6-5; CDR3aa: CASSYDQTGNTIYF; CDR3nt: TGTGCCAGCAGTTACGACCAGACTGGAAACACCATATATTTT
len: 15; j_gene: TRBJ2-1; d_gene: TRBD2; abundance: many; v_gene: TRBV6-2/TRBV6-3; CDR3aa: CASTRTTSGTNEQFF; CDR3nt: TGTGCCAGCACCAGAACGACTAGCGGGACCAATGAGCAGTTCTTC
len: 14; j_gene: TRBJ2-7; d_gene: .; abundance: .; v_gene: TRBV12-3/TRBV12-4; CDR3aa: CASSHTGGYYEQYF; CDR3nt: TGTGCCAGCAGTCATACCGGGGGATACTACGAGCAGTACTTC
len: 13; j_gene: TRBJ2-3; d_gene: TRBD2; abundance: .; v_gene: TRBV20-1; CDR3aa: CSGREARTDTQYF; CDR3nt: TGCAGTGGGCGGGAGGCCCGCACAGATACGCAGTATTTT
len: 14; j_gene: TRBJ2-5; d_gene: .; abundance: many; v_gene: TRBV12-3/TRBV12-4; CDR3aa: CASSLALGQETQYF; CDR3nt: TGTGCCAGCAGTTTAGCCCTGGGCCAAGAGACCCAGTACTTC
len: 14; j_gene: TRBJ2-3; d_gene: .; abundance: many; v_gene: TRBV15; CDR3aa: CATSRDRSADTQYF; CDR3nt: TGTGCCACCAGCAGAGATCGATCCGCAGATACGCAGTATTTT
len: 15; j_gene: TRBJ2-1; d_gene: .; abundance: .; v_gene: TRBV5-1; CDR3aa: CASSSMTGQYNEQFF; CDR3nt: TGCGCCAGCAGCTCCATGACAGGTCAATACAATGAGCAGTTCTTC
len: 14; j_gene: TRBJ2-5; d_gene: .; abundance: .; v_gene: TRBV20-1; CDR3aa: CSARAGTRQETQYF; CDR3nt: TGCAGTGCTAGGGCCGGGACGCGCCAAGAGACCCAGTACTTC
len: 15; j_gene: TRBJ2-5; d_gene: TRBD2; abundance: .; v_gene: TRBV10-2; CDR3aa: CASSEAGGNQETQYF; CDR3nt: TGCGCCAGCAGTGAAGCGGGGGGGAACCAAGAGACCCAGTACTTC
len: 15; j_gene: TRBJ1-4; d_gene: .; abundance: few; v_gene: TRBV7-2; CDR3aa: CASSSQTGQNEKLFF; CDR3nt: TGTGCCAGCAGCTCCCAGACAGGACAGAATGAAAAACTGTTTTTT
len: 15; j_gene: TRBJ2-7; d_gene: .; abundance: few; v_gene: TRBV12-3/TRBV12-4; CDR3aa: CASTRGNAQPYEQYF; CDR3nt: TGTGCCAGCACTCGGGGGAACGCCCAGCCCTACGAGCAGTACTTC
len: 13; j_gene: TRBJ2-3; d_gene: .; abundance: few; v_gene: TRBV29-1; CDR3aa: CSVDRTSTDTQYF; CDR3nt: TGCAGCGTTGATCGGACGTCCACAGATACGCAGTATTTT
len: 14; j_gene: TRBJ2-3; d_gene: .; abundance: few; v_gene: TRBV12-3/TRBV12-4; CDR3aa: CASSFRADTDTQYF; CDR3nt: TGTGCCAGCAGTTTTAGAGCGGACACAGATACGCAGTATTTT
len: 13; j_gene: TRBJ2-7; d_gene: TRBD1; abundance: few; v_gene: TRBV12-3/TRBV12-4; CDR3aa: CASSFYRGREQYF; CDR3nt: TGTGCCAGCAGTTTTTACAGGGGACGCGAGCAGTACTTC
len: 15; j_gene: TRBJ2-5; d_gene: .; abundance: .; v_gene: TRBV7-8; CDR3aa: CASSLWGGAQETQYF; CDR3nt: TGTGCCAGCAGCTTATGGGGGGGCGCGCAAGAGACCCAGTACTTC
len: 18; j_gene: TRBJ2-1; d_gene: TRBD2; abundance: .; v_gene: TRBV20-1; CDR3aa: CSARASSGRVAVYNEQFF; CDR3nt: TGCAGTGCTAGAGCTTCCAGCGGGAGGGTAGCGGTCTACAATGAGCAGTTCTTC
len: 15; j_gene: TRBJ2-1; d_gene: TRBD1; abundance: few; v_gene: TRBV6-2/TRBV6-3; CDR3aa: CASSPGDRMTGEQFF; CDR3nt: TGTGCCAGCAGTCCCGGGGACAGGATGACGGGTGAGCAGTTCTTC
len: 16; j_gene: TRBJ1-3; d_gene: .; abundance: .; v_gene: TRBV7-9; CDR3aa: CASSLAEAGKGNTIYF; CDR3nt: TGTGCCAGCAGCTTAGCTGAGGCAGGGAAAGGAAACACCATATATTTT
len: 11; j_gene: TRBJ2-2; d_gene: .; abundance: .; v_gene: TRBV12-3/TRBV12-4; CDR3aa: CASSPLGELFF; CDR3nt: TGTGCCAGCAGTCCCCTCGGGGAGCTGTTTTTT